This T cell receptor (beta chain) was captured in a study of shared clonotypes between healthy human individuals. Study-level background: Used for every donor were three CD4 naive, three CD4 memory, two CD8 naive and one CD8 memory plate.

General study points: Non-shared clonotypes had lower generation probabilities than those shared by all four donors.

The ends were cut back, 4 bases at V and 5 bases at J, with 16 bases in the middle. The CDR3 has 15 residues. The germline V gene has CDR1 SGHRS and CDR2 YFSETQ. A note on this clone: The antigen is unknown.

Deep-level assay runs were performed. The protocol was immunoSEQ multiplex PCR, while the TCRdb copy is restricted to in-frame clones and leaves out a portion. The sample yields about 1 million clones, about 80% seen once. The material sequenced was memory CD4+ T cells sorted from blood. Described subset: CD45RA-negative fraction. The source of this sequence is a man in his late teens or twenties in good health. This chain links TRBV5-1 with TRBJ1-5, with D tentatively TRBD1 (6 bases). The CDR3 protein is CASSTTGTLDQPQHF. CDR3 nucleotide sequence: TGCGCCAGCAGCACTACTGGGACATTGGATCAGCCCCAGCATTTT.